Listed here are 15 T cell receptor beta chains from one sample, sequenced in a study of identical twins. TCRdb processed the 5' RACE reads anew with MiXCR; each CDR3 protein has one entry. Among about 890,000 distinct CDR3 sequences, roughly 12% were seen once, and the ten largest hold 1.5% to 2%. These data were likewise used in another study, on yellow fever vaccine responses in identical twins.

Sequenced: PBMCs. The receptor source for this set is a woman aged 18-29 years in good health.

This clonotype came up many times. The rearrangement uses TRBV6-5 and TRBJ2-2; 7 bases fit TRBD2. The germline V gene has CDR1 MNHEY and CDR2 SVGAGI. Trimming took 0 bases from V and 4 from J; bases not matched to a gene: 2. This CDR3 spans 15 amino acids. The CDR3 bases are TGTGCCAGCAGTTACTCGGGGGGGGGCACCGGGGAGCTGTTTTTT. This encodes CASSYSGGGTGELFF.

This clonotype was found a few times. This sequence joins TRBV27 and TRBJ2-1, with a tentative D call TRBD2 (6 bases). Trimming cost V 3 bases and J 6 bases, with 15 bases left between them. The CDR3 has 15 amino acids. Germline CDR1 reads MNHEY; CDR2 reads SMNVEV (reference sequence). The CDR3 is CASSFWGGAVNEQFF. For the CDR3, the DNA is TGTGCCAGCAGTTTTTGGGGCGGGGCAGTCAATGAGCAGTTCTTC.

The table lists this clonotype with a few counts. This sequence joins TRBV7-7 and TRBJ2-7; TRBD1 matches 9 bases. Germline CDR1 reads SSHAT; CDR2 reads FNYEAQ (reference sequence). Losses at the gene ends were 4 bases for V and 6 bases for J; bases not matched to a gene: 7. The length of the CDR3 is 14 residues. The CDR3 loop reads CASSSGQGIGEQYF. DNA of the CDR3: TGTGCCAGCAGCTCGGGACAGGGAATAGGCGAGCAGTACTTC.

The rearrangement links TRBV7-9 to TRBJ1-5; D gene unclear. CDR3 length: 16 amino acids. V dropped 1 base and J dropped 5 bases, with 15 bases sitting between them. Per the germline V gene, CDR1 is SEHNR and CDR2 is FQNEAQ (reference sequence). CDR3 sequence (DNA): TGTGCCAGCAGCTTAGGTCAGGCAGGTAGGGATCAGCCCCAGCATTTT. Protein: CASSLGQAGRDQPQHF.

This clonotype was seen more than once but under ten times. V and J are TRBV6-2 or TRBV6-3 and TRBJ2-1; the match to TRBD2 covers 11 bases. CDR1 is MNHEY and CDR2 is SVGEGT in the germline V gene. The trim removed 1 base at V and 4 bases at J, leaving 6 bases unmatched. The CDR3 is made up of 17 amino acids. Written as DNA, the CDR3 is TGTGCCAGCAGTTACTTTACTAGCGGGGGCAAATACAATGAGCAGTTCTTC. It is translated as CASSYFTSGGKYNEQFF.

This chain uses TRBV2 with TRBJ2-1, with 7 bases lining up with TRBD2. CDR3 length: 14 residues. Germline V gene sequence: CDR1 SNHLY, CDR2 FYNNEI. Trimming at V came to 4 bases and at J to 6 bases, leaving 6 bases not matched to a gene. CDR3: CASSVVGRTNEQFF. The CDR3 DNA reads TGTGCCAGCAGTGTGGTCGGGAGGACCAATGAGCAGTTCTTC.

CDR3 bases: TGTGCCAGCAGTGAAGGGACAGTGAACACCGGGGAGCTGTTTTTT. It is translated as CASSEGTVNTGELFF. The rearrangement uses TRBV6-1 and TRBJ2-2; D is perhaps TRBD1 (6 bases). There are 15 residues in the CDR3. V lost 1 base, J lost 1 base, and 7 bases lay in between. The germline V gene encodes CDR1 MNHNS and CDR2 SASEGT.

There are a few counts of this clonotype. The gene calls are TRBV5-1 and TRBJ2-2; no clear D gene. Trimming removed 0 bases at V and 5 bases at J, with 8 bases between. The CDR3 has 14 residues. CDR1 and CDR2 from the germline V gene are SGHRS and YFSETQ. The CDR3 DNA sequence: TGCGCCAGCAGCTTGGTATTAGCTACCGGGGAGCTGTTTTTT. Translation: CASSLVLATGELFF.

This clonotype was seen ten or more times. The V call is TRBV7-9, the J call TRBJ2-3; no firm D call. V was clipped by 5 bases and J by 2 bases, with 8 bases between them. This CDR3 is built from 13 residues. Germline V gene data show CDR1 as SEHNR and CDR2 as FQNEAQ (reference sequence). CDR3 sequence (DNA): TGTGCCAGCAGCCCCGTGACCACAGATACGCAGTATTTT. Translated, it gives CASSPVTTDTQYF.

The CDR3 region is CASTQIPNSGQDRYNEQFF. CDR3 DNA sequence: TGTGCCAGCACCCAAATCCCCAATAGTGGACAGGACCGCTACAATGAGCAGTTCTTC. V usage is TRBV7-4 and J usage is TRBJ2-1, with 7 nucleotides matching TRBD1. The CDR3 length is 19 residues. V shed 7 bases, J shed 3 bases, and the junction held 21 bases outside the gene matches. Germline V gene sequence: CDR1 SGHVT, CDR2 SQSDAQ. Drawing the rest from reference TRBV7-4 and TRBJ2-1, the complete variable domain is GAGVSQSPRYKVAKRGRDVALRCDSISGHVTLYWYRQTLGQGSEVLTYSQSDAQRDKSGRPSGRFSAERPERSVSTLKIQRTEQGDSAVYLCASTQIPNSGQDRYNEQFFGPGTRLTVL.

CDR3 amino acids: CASKSQNPEAFF. CDR3 nucleotides: TGTGCCAGCAAAAGTCAAAACCCTGAAGCTTTCTTT. V usage is TRBV2 and J usage is TRBJ1-1; D not certain. Trimming removed 7 bases from V and 6 bases from J, with 12 bases in between. The CDR3 sequence is 12 residues long. The germline V gene encodes CDR1 SNHLY and CDR2 FYNNEI.

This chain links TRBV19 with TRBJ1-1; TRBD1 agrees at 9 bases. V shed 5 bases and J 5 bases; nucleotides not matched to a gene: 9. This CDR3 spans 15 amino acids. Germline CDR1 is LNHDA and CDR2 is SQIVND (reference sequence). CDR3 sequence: CASSSGQGPVTEAFF. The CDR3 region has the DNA TGTGCCAGTAGTTCGGGACAGGGCCCGGTAACTGAAGCTTTCTTT.

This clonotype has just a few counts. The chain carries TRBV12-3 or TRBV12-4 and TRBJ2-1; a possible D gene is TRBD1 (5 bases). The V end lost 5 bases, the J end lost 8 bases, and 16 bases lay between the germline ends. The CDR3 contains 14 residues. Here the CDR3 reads CASSPYIQGDEQFF. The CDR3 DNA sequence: TGTGCCAGCAGTCCCTACATCCAGGGCGATGAGCAGTTCTTC.

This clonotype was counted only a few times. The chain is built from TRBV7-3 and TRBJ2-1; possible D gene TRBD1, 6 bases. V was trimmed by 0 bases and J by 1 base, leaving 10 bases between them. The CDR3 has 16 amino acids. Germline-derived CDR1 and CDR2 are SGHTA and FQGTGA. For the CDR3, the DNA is TGTGCCAGCAGCTTAACGGGGCAGGGGTCCTACAATGAGCAGTTCTTC. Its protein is CASSLTGQGSYNEQFF.

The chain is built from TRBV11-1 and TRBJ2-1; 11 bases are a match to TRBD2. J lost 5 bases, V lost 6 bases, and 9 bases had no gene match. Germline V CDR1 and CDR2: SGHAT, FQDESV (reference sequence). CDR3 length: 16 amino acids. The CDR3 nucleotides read TGTGCCAGCAGATTCAAACTAGCGGGGGCTAACAATGAGCAGTTCTTC. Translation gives CASRFKLAGANNEQFF.